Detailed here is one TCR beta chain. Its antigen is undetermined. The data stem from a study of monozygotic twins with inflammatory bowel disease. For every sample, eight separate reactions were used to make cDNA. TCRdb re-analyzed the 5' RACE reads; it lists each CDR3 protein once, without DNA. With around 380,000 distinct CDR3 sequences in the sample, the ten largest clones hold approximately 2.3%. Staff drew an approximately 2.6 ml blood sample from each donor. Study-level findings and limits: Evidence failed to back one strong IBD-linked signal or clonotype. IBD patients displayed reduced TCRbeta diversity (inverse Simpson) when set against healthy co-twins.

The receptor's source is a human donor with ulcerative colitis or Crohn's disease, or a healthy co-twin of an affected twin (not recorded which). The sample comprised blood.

CDR3 region: CASSRAGGGDTQYF. The genes are TRBV7-9 and TRBJ2-3; the TRBD2 assignment by TCRdb is unverifiable without DNA. The germline V gene has CDR1 SEHNR and CDR2 FQNEAQ (reference sequence). The CDR3 contains 14 residues.